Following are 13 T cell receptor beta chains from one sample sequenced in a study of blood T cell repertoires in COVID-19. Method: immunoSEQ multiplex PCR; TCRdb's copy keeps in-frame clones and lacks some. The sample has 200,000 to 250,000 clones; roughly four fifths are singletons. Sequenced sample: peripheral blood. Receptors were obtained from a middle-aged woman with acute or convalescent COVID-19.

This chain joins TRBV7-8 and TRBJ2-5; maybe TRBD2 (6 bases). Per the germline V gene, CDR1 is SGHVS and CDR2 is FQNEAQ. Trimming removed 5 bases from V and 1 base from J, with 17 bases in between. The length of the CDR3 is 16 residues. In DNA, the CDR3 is TGTGCCAGCAGCCAGGGCACTAGCTCAGGCCAAGAGACCCAGTACTTC. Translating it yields CASSQGTSSGQETQYF.

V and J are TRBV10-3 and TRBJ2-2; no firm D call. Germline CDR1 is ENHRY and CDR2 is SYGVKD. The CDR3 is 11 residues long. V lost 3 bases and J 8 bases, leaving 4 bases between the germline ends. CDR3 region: CAISDGGELFF. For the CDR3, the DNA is TGTGCCATCAGTGACGGTGGGGAGCTGTTTTTT.

The CDR3 loop is CASSRETSGRANSYEQYF. Written as DNA, the CDR3 is TGTGCCAGCAGCCGAGAAACTAGCGGGAGGGCCAACTCCTACGAGCAGTACTTC. The chain is built from TRBV7-6 and TRBJ2-7; 13 nucleotides align to TRBD2. V trimming: 5 bases; J trimming: 0 bases; junction bases outside the gene matches: 10. This CDR3 spans 18 amino acids. CDR1 is SGHVS, CDR2 FNYEAQ, per germline.

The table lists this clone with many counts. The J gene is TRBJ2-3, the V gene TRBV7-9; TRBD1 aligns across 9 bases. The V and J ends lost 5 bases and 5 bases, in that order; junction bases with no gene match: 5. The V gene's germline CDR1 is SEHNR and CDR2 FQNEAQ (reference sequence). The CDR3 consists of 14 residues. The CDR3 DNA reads TGTGCCAGCAGCCCGGGACAGGGTGAAGATACGCAGTATTTT. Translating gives CASSPGQGEDTQYF. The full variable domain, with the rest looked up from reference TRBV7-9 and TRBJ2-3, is DTGVSQNPRHKITKRGQNVTFRCDPISEHNRLYWYRQTLGQGPEFLTYFQNEAQLEKSRLLSDRFSAERPKGSFSTLEIQRTEQGDSAMYLCASSPGQGEDTQYFGPGTRLTVL.

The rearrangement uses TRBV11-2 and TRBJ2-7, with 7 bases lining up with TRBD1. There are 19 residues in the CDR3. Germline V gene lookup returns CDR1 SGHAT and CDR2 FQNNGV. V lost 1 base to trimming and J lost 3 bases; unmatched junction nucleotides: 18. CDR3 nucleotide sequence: TGTGCCAGCAGCTTAGGAACGGGACAGCCTCACCCAAACCTCTACGAGCAGTACTTC. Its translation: CASSLGTGQPHPNLYEQYF. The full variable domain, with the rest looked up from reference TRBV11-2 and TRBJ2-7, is EAGVAQSPRYKIIEKRQSVAFWCNPISGHATLYWYQQILGQGPKLLIQFQNNGVVDDSQLPKDRFSAERLKGVDSTLKIQPAKLEDSAVYLCASSLGTGQPHPNLYEQYFGPGTRLTVT.

This CDR3 is CASSWSIAGGLNEQFF. The CDR3 bases are TGTGCCAGCAGTTGGTCGATAGCGGGGGGTTTAAATGAGCAGTTCTTC. The chain links TRBV6-5 to TRBJ2-1; 10 bases fit TRBD2. There are 16 residues in the CDR3. The germline V gene encodes CDR1 MNHEY and CDR2 SVGAGI. The V gene end was trimmed by 4 bases and the J gene end by 7 bases; junction bases not matched to a gene: 10.

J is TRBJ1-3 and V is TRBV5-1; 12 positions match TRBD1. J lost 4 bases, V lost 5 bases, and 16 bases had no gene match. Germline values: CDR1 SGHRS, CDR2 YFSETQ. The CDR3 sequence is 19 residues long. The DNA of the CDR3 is TGCGCCAGCAGACCGGGACAGGGGGCGCCGGAACTCCCCGGAAACACCATATATTTT. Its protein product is CASRPGQGAPELPGNTIYF.

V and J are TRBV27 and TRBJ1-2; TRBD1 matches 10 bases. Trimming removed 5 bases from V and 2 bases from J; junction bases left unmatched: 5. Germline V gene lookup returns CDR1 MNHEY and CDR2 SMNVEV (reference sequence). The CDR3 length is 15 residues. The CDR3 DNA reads TGTGCCAGCAGTGACCCGGGACAGGGGAACTATGGCTACACCTTC. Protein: CASSDPGQGNYGYTF.

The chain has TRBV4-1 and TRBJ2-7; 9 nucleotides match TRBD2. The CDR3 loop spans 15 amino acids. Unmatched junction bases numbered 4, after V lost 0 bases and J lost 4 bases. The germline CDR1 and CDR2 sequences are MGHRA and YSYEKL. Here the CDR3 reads CASSQEWTSAYEQYF. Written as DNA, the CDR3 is TGCGCCAGCAGCCAAGAGTGGACTAGCGCATACGAGCAGTACTTC.

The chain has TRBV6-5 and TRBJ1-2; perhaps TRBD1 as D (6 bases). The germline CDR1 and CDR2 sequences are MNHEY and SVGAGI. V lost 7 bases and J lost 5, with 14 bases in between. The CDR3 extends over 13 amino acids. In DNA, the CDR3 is TGTGCCAGCACCGAAGACAGGCTTTATGGCTACACCTTC. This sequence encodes CASTEDRLYGYTF.

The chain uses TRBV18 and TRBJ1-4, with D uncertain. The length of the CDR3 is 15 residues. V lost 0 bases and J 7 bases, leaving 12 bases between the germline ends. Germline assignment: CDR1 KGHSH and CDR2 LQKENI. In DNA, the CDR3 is TGTGCCAGCTCACCACCGTCTCAGGTTGGTGAAAAACTGTTTTTT. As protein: CASSPPSQVGEKLFF.

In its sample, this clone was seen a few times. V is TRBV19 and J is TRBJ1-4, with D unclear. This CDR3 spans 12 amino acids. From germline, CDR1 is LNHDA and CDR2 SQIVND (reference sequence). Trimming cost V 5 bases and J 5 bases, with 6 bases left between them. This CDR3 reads CASSSRNEKLFF. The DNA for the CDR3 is TGTGCCAGTAGTTCGAGGAATGAAAAACTGTTTTTT.

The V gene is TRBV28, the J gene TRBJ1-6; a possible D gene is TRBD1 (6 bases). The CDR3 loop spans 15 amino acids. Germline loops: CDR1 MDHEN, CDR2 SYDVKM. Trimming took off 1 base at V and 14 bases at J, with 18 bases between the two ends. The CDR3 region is CASSLFRTPGDTLHF. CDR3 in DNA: TGTGCCAGCAGTTTATTCAGGACCCCAGGGGACACCCTCCACTTT.